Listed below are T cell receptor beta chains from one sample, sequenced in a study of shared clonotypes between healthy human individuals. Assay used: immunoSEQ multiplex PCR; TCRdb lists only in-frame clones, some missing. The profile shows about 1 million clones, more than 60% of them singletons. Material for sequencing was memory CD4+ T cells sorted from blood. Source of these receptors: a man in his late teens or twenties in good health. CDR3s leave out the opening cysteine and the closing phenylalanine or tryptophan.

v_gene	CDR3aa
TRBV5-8	ASSKSSLRTGELF
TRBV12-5	ASGSLGLAGETQY
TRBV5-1	ASSSGGTGVLIGGYT
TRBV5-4	ASSLDYAADEQF
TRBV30	AWSGQLYGYT
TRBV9	ASSVDGGYNSPLH
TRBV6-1	ASRPTGYEQY
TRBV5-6	ASSRLRRRSNTGELF
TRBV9	ASSARLAGWETQY
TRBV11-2	ASSSGVDSGELF
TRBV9	ASSVAPGPQNTEAF
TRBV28	ASRSGGAQETQY
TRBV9	AWQGARYEQY
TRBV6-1	ASRPTGLSYEQY
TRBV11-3	ASSFGTSRQY
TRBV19	ASTSGRGKDTQY
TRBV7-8	ASRQTRQETQY
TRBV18	ASSPRQGDGYT
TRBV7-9	ASSGDGGTYEQY
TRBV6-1	ASSEWGYEQY
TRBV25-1	ASSESALAGRDEQY
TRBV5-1	ASSLAPGNTGELF
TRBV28	ASSLWGTYNSPLH
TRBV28	ASSSTTSGGAHEQY
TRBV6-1	ASKGQANYEQY
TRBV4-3	ASSQVAGVTEAF
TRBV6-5	ASRPDRSNQPQH
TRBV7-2	ASSLDVPYGYT
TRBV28	ASNRGVGTEAF
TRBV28	ASSSSPNTEAF
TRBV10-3	AIMDSSGNTIY
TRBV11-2	ASSLERLAGVETQY
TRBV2	ASSPDRVGNQPQH
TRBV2	ASSKDRGGELF
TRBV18	ASSPTSNQPQH